This section outlines one TCR beta chain sequence together with its context. As yet, its antigen is unknown. The data originate from a study of T cells in Graves' hyperthyroidism and ophthalmopathy. Study-level findings and limits: Ophthalmopathy prediction by the model preceded onset by a median approximately 6.9 months. Blood also contained most expanded thyroid clonotypes above 0.001.

Amplification targeted TCR beta CDR3 regions from RNA transcripts. TCR CDR3 underwent first-round RT-PCR with the HTBI primer set. MiXCR, run by TCRdb on the multiplex PCR reads, gives a single entry per CDR3 protein. This repertoire shows around 300,000 distinct CDR3 sequences, roughly 18% found once; its top ten account for under 45%. Inclusion characteristics of ophthalmopathy patients comprised a Clinical Activity Score of at least 3, a NOSPECS grade of at least 4, and duration under 3 months. Investigators excluded patients with uncontrolled infection, other autoimmune disease, pregnancy or lactation. The V gene's germline CDR1 is SGHRS and CDR2 YFSETQ. The germline V and J ends were trimmed by 0 bases and 4 bases, with 10 bases remaining between them. The CDR3 covers 14 residues.

The clonotype originates from a man aged 50 to 60 with Graves' ophthalmopathy. The material sequenced was blood. The chain couples TRBV5-1 to TRBJ1-2; TRBD1 is a possible D gene (5 bases). The CDR3: CASSLDGGVYGYTF. CDR3 nucleotide sequence: TGCGCCAGCAGCTTGGACGGAGGGGTCTATGGCTACACCTTC.